A single sample is the source of the 14 T cell receptor beta chains below, sequenced in a study of blood T cell repertoires in COVID-19. Method: immunoSEQ multiplex PCR; TCRdb's copy keeps in-frame clones and lacks some. The repertoire includes a few hundred thousand clones, roughly 87% of them detected once, and about 8.9% sits in the top ten. Sequenced: PBMCs or T cells enriched from blood (not recorded which). The receptors come from a woman in her late teens or twenties who had recovered from COVID-19.

The chain combines TRBV7-2 with TRBJ2-5; TRBD1 matches 8 bases. This CDR3 is 14 amino acids long. The J segment lost 3 bases and the V segment lost 1 base, leaving 1 base of the junction unmatched. Germline V gene data show CDR1 as SGHTA and CDR2 as FQGNSA. CDR3 bases: TGTGCCAGCAGCTTAGGGACAGGGAAAGAGACCCAGTACTTC. This gives the protein CASSLGTGKETQYF.

This clone has just one count. The chain joins TRBV7-8 to TRBJ1-2; TRBD1 matches at 8 bases. The germline V gene encodes CDR1 SGHVS and CDR2 FQNEAQ. With V trimmed by 2 bases and J by 7 bases, 21 bases remained unmatched. There are 19 residues in the CDR3. The DNA for the CDR3 is TGTGCCAGCAGCTTACTACAACCCCGGGACAGGAGATCTATGGTTGGCTACACCTTC. Translated, it gives CASSLLQPRDRRSMVGYTF.

This clone was seen just once. J is TRBJ2-3 and V is TRBV29-1, with 9 positions matching TRBD1. V lost 4 bases and J lost 4; bases outside the gene matches: 9. The CDR3 is 15 residues long. CDR1 is SQVTM and CDR2 is ANQGSEA in the germline V gene. CDR3 in amino acids: CSVAAGTGPSDTQYF. CDR3 coding DNA: TGCAGCGTTGCGGCGGGGACAGGGCCTTCAGATACGCAGTATTTT.

The chain carries TRBV7-8 and TRBJ2-7, with 9 bases lining up with TRBD2. Germline-derived CDR1 and CDR2 are SGHVS and FQNEAQ. The junction had 3 bases not matched to a gene; V was cut back by 2 bases and J by 4 bases. There are 14 residues in the CDR3. CDR3 sequence (DNA): TGTGCCAGCAGCTTAACAGCGGGAGGTTACGAGCAGTACTTC. It yields the protein CASSLTAGGYEQYF.

This clone has only a few counts. The chain has TRBV4-2 and TRBJ2-7; 14 bases are a match to TRBD2. J lost 4 bases, V lost 4 bases, and 15 bases had no gene match. This CDR3 is 19 amino acids long. Germline lookup yields CDR1 LGHNA and CDR2 YNFKEQ. The CDR3 spells CASSPGLAGELESLYEQYF. The CDR3 DNA reads TGTGCCAGCAGCCCGGGACTAGCGGGAGAATTAGAATCCTTGTACGAGCAGTACTTC.

This clone has just one count. The genes are TRBV19 and TRBJ1-5; D is perhaps TRBD1 (5 bases). Looked up from germline, CDR1 is LNHDA and CDR2 is SQIVND (reference sequence). V shed 5 bases and J shed 2 bases, with 13 bases lying between them. The CDR3 totals 15 residues. The CDR3 loop is CASSWDGGGNQPQHF. CDR3 nucleotides: TGTGCCAGTAGTTGGGACGGCGGGGGCAATCAGCCCCAGCATTTT.

The chain employs TRBV10-3 and TRBJ1-2, with D perhaps matching TRBD1 (5 bases). The V end was cut by 0 bases, the J end by 4 bases, with 12 bases between. The germline V gene has CDR1 ENHRY and CDR2 SYGVKD. CDR3 length: 15 amino acids. This CDR3 reads CAISESGQKLYGYTF. CDR3 sequence (DNA): TGTGCCATCAGTGAGTCGGGGCAGAAACTCTATGGCTACACCTTC.

This chain links TRBV7-9 with TRBJ2-1, with D possibly matching TRBD1 (6 bases). Deletions cut 2 bases from V and 7 bases from J, with 6 bases between. The germline CDR1 and CDR2 sequences are SEHNR and FQNEAQ (reference sequence). This CDR3 is 12 amino acids long. The CDR3 sequence is CASSLTGNEQFF. In nucleotides, the CDR3 is TGTGCCAGCAGCTTAACAGGGAATGAGCAGTTCTTC.

Remarks on this clone: Other DNA sequences of this sample code for an identical CDR3. The chain combines TRBV28 with TRBJ2-1; 8 bases are shared with TRBD2. Germline CDR1 is MDHEN and CDR2 is SYDVKM. The CDR3 sequence is 16 residues long. The V and J ends lost 3 bases and 4 bases, in that order; junction bases with no gene match: 8. CDR3 amino acids: CASSFTTSAAYNEQFF. The CDR3 DNA reads as TGTGCCAGCAGTTTCACGACTAGCGCCGCATACAATGAGCAGTTCTTC.

The chain recombines TRBV27 with TRBJ2-2; D perhaps matches TRBD1 (8 bases). The CDR3 covers 16 residues. Germline V gives CDR1 MNHEY, CDR2 SMNVEV (reference sequence). With 3 bases removed from V and 3 bases from J, the gap between germline ends came to 14 bases. This CDR3 reads CASSFPQGGDTGELFF. As DNA, the CDR3 is TGTGCCAGCAGTTTTCCACAGGGGGGGGACACCGGGGAGCTGTTTTTT.

The V call is TRBV5-1, the J call TRBJ2-3; possible D gene TRBD1, 6 bases. V was trimmed by 3 bases and J by 3 bases, leaving 11 bases between them. The CDR3 spans 14 residues. The germline gives CDR1 SGHRS, CDR2 YFSETQ. The CDR3 sequence: CASSWGPATDTQYF. CDR3 DNA: TGCGCCAGCAGCTGGGGGCCGGCGACAGATACGCAGTATTTT.

This sequence joins TRBV18 and TRBJ1-1, with D possibly TRBD1 on 6 matching bases. Trimming pared 3 bases from V and 12 bases from J, leaving 14 bases between. CDR1 and CDR2 from the germline V gene are KGHSH and LQKENI. The CDR3 is 12 residues long. In nucleotides, the CDR3 is TGTGCCAGCTCACCGGACGACAGGTCTTCTTTCTTT. This gives the protein CASSPDDRSSFF.

The rearrangement links TRBV18 to TRBJ2-3; 8 nucleotides align to TRBD2. This CDR3 has 18 amino acids. Germline loops: CDR1 KGHSH, CDR2 LQKENI. V shed 3 bases, J shed 2 bases, and the junction held 13 bases outside the gene matches. In DNA form, the CDR3 reads TGTGCCAGCTCACCCACCCTTGGCGGGAGGTCTAACACAGATACGCAGTATTTT. It is translated as CASSPTLGGRSNTDTQYF.

The V and J genes are TRBV11-1 and TRBJ2-5; 7 bases are a match to TRBD1. This CDR3 spans 16 amino acids. V dropped 6 bases and J dropped 5; count of bases not matched to a gene: 15. Germline V gives CDR1 SGHAT, CDR2 FQDESV (reference sequence). The CDR3 DNA reads TGTGCCAGCAGGAGGGGACAGACTGACTATCTGGAGACCCAGTACTTC. Its translation: CASRRGQTDYLETQYF.